This T cell receptor beta chain was captured in a study of regulatory T cells in long-lasting Graves disease. Study-wide findings and caveats: Persistent patients shared more public clonotypes (about 2,700) than newly diagnosed patients (966).

Time point: persistent/refractory GD, antithyroid drugs over 5 years with positive TRAb. The TCR library used RNA extracted from PBMCs. This clonotype was observed a handful of times. Its antigen is unidentified. Sequencing libraries for TCR beta were prepared with iRepertoire HTBI primers and Arm-PCR of CDR3 regions. TCRdb ran MiXCR on the multiplex PCR reads and lists one entry per CDR3 protein. Seen here are 700,000 or so distinct CDR3 sequences, approximately 31% observed once, and the top ten hold around 42%. This receptor was taken from a female donor with Graves disease. The input for sequencing was peripheral blood mononuclear cells (PBMCs), taken when the disease was refractory, from a patient treated with antithyroid drugs.

The CDR3 DNA follows: TGTGCCACCAGCACCTCCTTCCTCGGGGAGCAGTACTTC. This gives the protein CATSTSFLGEQYF. The chain carries TRBV15 and TRBJ2-7; D is undetermined. Germline CDR1 reads LNHNV; CDR2 reads YYDKDF (reference sequence). The V end was cut by 4 bases, the J end by 7 bases, with 14 bases between. The CDR3 has 13 residues. Variable domain in full (rest from reference TRBV15 and TRBJ2-7): DAMVIQNPRYQVTQFGKPVTLSCSQTLNHNVMYWYQQKSSQAPKLLFHYYDKDFNNEADTPDNFQSRRPNTSFCFLDIRSPGLGDTAMYLCATSTSFLGEQYFGPGTRLTVT.